One and the same sample provided the 28 T cell receptor beta chains below, sequenced in a study of neoadjuvant nivolumab and ipilimumab in lung cancer. Sequencing was performed with immunoSEQ multiplex PCR; in TCRdb, only in-frame clones are kept and a portion is missing. The sample holds 20,000 to 25,000 clones; approximately 81% are singletons and the top ten take 20% to 25%. The specimen was peripheral blood, collected before neoadjuvant nivolumab, alone or with ipilimumab. The receptors shown here come from an adult with non-small cell lung cancer.

The chain has TRBV11-3 and TRBJ1-5; D is uncertain. The CDR3 contains 13 residues. Per the germline V gene, CDR1 is SGHNT and CDR2 is YENEEA. Trimming cost V 0 bases and J 6 bases, with 6 bases left between them. The CDR3 DNA reads as TGTGCCAGCAGCTTAGAGCGGTTTCAGCCCCAGCATTTT. This codes for CASSLERFQPQHF.

The rearrangement links TRBV7-6 to TRBJ2-5; D is possibly TRBD1 (6 bases). The CDR3 is 13 residues long. Germline V CDR1 and CDR2: SGHVS, FNYEAQ. V lost 6 bases and J lost 5, with 13 bases in between. The CDR3 is CASRAGQGETQYF. DNA for the CDR3: TGTGCCAGCAGGGCTGGGCAGGGGGAGACCCAGTACTTC. The complete variable domain, with remaining parts taken from reference TRBV7-6 and TRBJ2-5, reads GAGVSQSPRYKVTKRGQDVALRCDPISGHVSLYWYRQALGQGPEFLTYFNYEAQQDKSGLPNDRFSAERPEGSISTLTIQRTEQRDSAMYRCASRAGQGETQYFGPGTRLLVL.

The gene calls are TRBV18 and TRBJ1-4; D is undetermined. Trimming pared 2 bases from V and 12 bases from J, leaving 16 bases between. The germline gives CDR1 KGHSH, CDR2 LQKENI. The CDR3 is made up of 14 amino acids. CDR3 loop: CASSPSAAVRELFF. DNA of the CDR3: TGTGCCAGCTCACCATCGGCGGCCGTGCGGGAACTGTTTTTT.

The gene calls are TRBV7-2 and TRBJ2-5; possible D gene TRBD1, 5 bases. CDR3 length: 14 residues. From germline, CDR1 is SGHTA and CDR2 FQGNSA. Trimming pared 1 base from V and 5 bases from J, leaving 11 bases between. Here the CDR3 DNA reads TGTGCCAGCAGCTTAGGGGGCAGGGTCGAGACCCAGTACTTC. Translating it yields CASSLGGRVETQYF.

The genes are TRBV7-8 and TRBJ2-3; D gene ambiguous. This CDR3 comprises 16 residues. Germline CDR1 reads SGHVS; CDR2 reads FQNEAQ. V was pared by 5 bases and J by 0 bases, with 15 bases between. Written as DNA, the CDR3 is TGTGCCAGCAGCCCGAACGTAGATCCTAGCACAGATACGCAGTATTTT. Its translation is CASSPNVDPSTDTQYF.

This clone was observed a few times. CDR3 DNA sequence: TGTGCCAGCAGTGAACAGAGGCAGGAGACCCAGTACTTC. This sequence encodes CASSEQRQETQYF. This chain joins TRBV2 and TRBJ2-5; no definite D call. CDR1 is SNHLY and CDR2 is FYNNEI in the germline V gene. Trimming stripped 2 bases from V and 5 bases from J, with 9 bases between. The CDR3 sequence is 13 residues long.

DNA of the CDR3: TGTGCCAGCAGCCCGGGGGCAGGGAGGGCCACTGAAGCTTTCTTT. It specifies CASSPGAGRATEAFF. The chain is built from TRBV5-4 and TRBJ1-1, with D perhaps matching TRBD1 (6 bases). The CDR3 totals 15 residues. Germline V gene sequence: CDR1 SGHNT, CDR2 YYREEE (reference sequence). V dropped 4 bases and J dropped 4 bases, with 17 bases sitting between them.

V and J are TRBV5-1 and TRBJ1-1, with D perhaps TRBD1 (5 bases). The V end lost 0 bases, the J end lost 4 bases, and 13 bases lay between the germline ends. The germline V gene has CDR1 SGHRS and CDR2 YFSETQ. CDR3 length: 15 amino acids. CDR3 in DNA: TGCGCCAGCAGCTTGGATTGGGGCGGCGTCACTGAAGCTTTCTTT. This sequence encodes CASSLDWGGVTEAFF.

This clone was picked up a small number of times. This rearrangement joins TRBV7-1 to TRBJ2-7, with 7 positions matching TRBD2. TRBV7-1 is an open reading frame, and its role is uncertain. With 4 bases clipped from V and 2 bases from J, the junction kept 8 bases outside the gene matches. This CDR3 is built from 15 residues. Here the CDR3 reads CASSFKAGKTYEQYF. The CDR3 region has the DNA TGTGCCAGCAGCTTTAAAGCGGGAAAAACCTACGAGCAGTACTTC.

This clone was recorded only once. This chain uses TRBV25-1 with TRBJ1-1, with 7 bases that match TRBD1. The CDR3 length is 15 residues. CDR1 is MGHDK, CDR2 SYGVNS, per germline. The J segment lost 3 bases and the V segment lost 5 bases, leaving 9 bases of the junction unmatched. The CDR3 nucleotides are TGTGCCAGCAGTCCAAACAGGGGTTCGTACACTGAAGCTTTCTTT. This translates into CASSPNRGSYTEAFF.

The rearrangement joins TRBV7-9 to TRBJ2-3; a possible D gene is TRBD1 (6 bases). This CDR3 region has 14 residues. The V end was cut by 5 bases, the J end by 4 bases, with 13 bases between. Germline V lookup: CDR1 SEHNR, CDR2 FQNEAQ (reference sequence). The CDR3 here is CASSAQQGADTQYF. The CDR3 DNA sequence: TGTGCCAGCAGCGCCCAACAGGGAGCAGATACGCAGTATTTT. The full variable domain, with the rest looked up from reference TRBV7-9 and TRBJ2-3, is DTGVSQNPRHKITKRGQNVTFRCDPISEHNRLYWYRQTLGQGPEFLTYFQNEAQLEKSRLLSDRFSAERPKGSFSTLEIQRTEQGDSAMYLCASSAQQGADTQYFGPGTRLTVL.

This clone was detected only a few times. The chain employs TRBV4-1 and TRBJ2-2; a weak D match, TRBD1 (6 bases). The length of the CDR3 is 15 residues. The V and J ends lost 4 bases and 0 bases respectively, with 9 bases between them. Germline V gene data show CDR1 as MGHRA and CDR2 as YSYEKL. CDR3 protein: CASSLRTANTGELFF. In DNA, the CDR3 is TGCGCCAGCAGCCTCCGGACAGCGAACACCGGGGAGCTGTTTTTT.

The chain recombines TRBV18 with TRBJ2-7; D uncertain. The CDR3 contains 13 residues. Germline CDR1 KGHSH, CDR2 LQKENI. V lost 3 bases and J 4 bases, leaving 10 bases between the germline ends. The CDR3 nucleotides read TGTGCCAGCTCACCCTCTACTGATTACGAGCAGTACTTC. Its protein product is CASSPSTDYEQYF.

V usage is TRBV6-6 and J usage is TRBJ2-2; 8 bases are a match to TRBD1. The CDR3 has 15 residues. Germline V gene lookup returns CDR1 MNHNY and CDR2 SVGAGI (reference sequence). The junction had 8 bases not matched to a gene; V was cut back by 5 bases and J by 6 bases. In DNA form, the CDR3 reads TGTGCCAGCAGTCCCAACAGGGGGGACGCCGGGGAGCTGTTTTTT. Translated, it gives CASSPNRGDAGELFF.

This clone has just a few counts. V is TRBV5-1 and J is TRBJ2-3; 11 bases agree with TRBD2. CDR1 SGHRS and CDR2 YFSETQ come from the germline V gene. Germline trimming cut 7 bases from V and 6 bases from J; bases unmatched to any gene: 13. There are 16 residues in the CDR3. In DNA form, the CDR3 reads TGCGCCAGCCTTGTCGTTCCGGGACTAGCGGCCGATACGCAGTATTTT. Amino acid sequence: CASLVVPGLAADTQYF.

The J gene is TRBJ2-7, the V gene TRBV5-5, with 8 bases identical to TRBD2. Germline V lookup: CDR1 SGHKS, CDR2 YYEKEE (reference sequence). J lost 7 bases, V lost 1 base, and 10 bases had no gene match. This CDR3 is built from 15 residues. As DNA, the CDR3 is TGTGCCAGCAGCTTGTATTTGAGCGGGAGCAGGGAGCAGTACTTC. It encodes CASSLYLSGSREQYF. Using reference TRBV5-5 and TRBJ2-7 for the parts outside the CDR3, the full variable domain is DAGVTQSPTHLIKTRGQQVTLRCSPISGHKSVSWYQQVLGQGPQFIFQYYEKEERGRGNFPDRFSARQFPNYSSELNVNALLLGDSALYLCASSLYLSGSREQYFGPGTRLTVT.

The chain uses TRBV25-1 and TRBJ2-7; 8 bases are shared with TRBD1. Germline V gene data show CDR1 as MGHDK and CDR2 as SYGVNS. The length of the CDR3 is 15 residues. J gave up 2 bases and V 3 bases, and 6 bases lay outside the gene matches. As DNA, the CDR3 is TGTGCCAGCAGTGACCGAAGACAGGGGACCTACGAGCAGTACTTC. Amino acids: CASSDRRQGTYEQYF.

This chain links TRBV20-1 with TRBJ1-4; 8 nucleotides agree with TRBD1. Trimming removed 4 bases from V and 11 bases from J; junction bases left unmatched: 3. Germline CDR1 is DFQATT and CDR2 is SNEGSKA (reference sequence). This CDR3 comprises 11 residues. CDR3 loop: CSAIRTGKLFF. The CDR3 region has the DNA TGCAGTGCTATCCGGACAGGGAAACTGTTTTTT.

This clone occurred once. V is TRBV28 and J is TRBJ1-1; no clear D. Trimming took 6 bases from V and 4 from J, leaving 15 bases between them. Germline-derived CDR1 and CDR2 are MDHEN and SYDVKM. This CDR3 comprises 14 residues. CDR3 residues: CASSKTLDGTEAFF. Written as DNA, the CDR3 is TGTGCCAGCAGCAAGACACTGGACGGCACTGAAGCTTTCTTT.

The chain couples TRBV29-1 to TRBJ1-2, with TRBD1 matching over 9 bases. Germline-derived CDR1 and CDR2 are SQVTM and ANQGSEA. Trimming took 7 bases from V and 6 from J; bases not matched to a gene: 6. The CDR3 sequence is 12 residues long. The CDR3 sequence: CSDLGQGNGYTF. The CDR3, as DNA: TGCAGCGACCTGGGACAGGGAAATGGCTACACCTTC.

This clone was found once. This chain connects TRBV29-1 to TRBJ2-3; 7 bases match TRBD2. V trimming: 7 bases; J trimming: 0 bases; junction bases outside the gene matches: 4. The CDR3 totals 13 residues. From germline, CDR1 is SQVTM and CDR2 ANQGSEA. The CDR3 region is CSAPGGSTDTQYF. The DNA of the CDR3 is TGCAGCGCTCCGGGGGGTAGCACAGATACGCAGTATTTT.

This chain uses TRBV11-3 with TRBJ1-2; weak D call: TRBD1 (5 bases). Looked up from germline, CDR1 is SGHNT and CDR2 is YENEEA. There are 14 residues in the CDR3. V shed 0 bases and J shed 0 bases, with 5 bases lying between them. The CDR3 sequence is CASSLDRANYGYTF. CDR3 coding DNA: TGTGCCAGCAGCTTAGACAGGGCTAACTATGGCTACACCTTC.

The J gene is TRBJ2-7, the V gene TRBV1; TRBD2 is the table's D call and was not checked against the DNA. TRBV1 is classified as a pseudogene. The CDR3 spans 16 residues. The CDR3 bases are TGCACCAGCAGCCAAGATGCAAGCGGGAGTTCCCACGAGCAGTACTTC. It codes for CTSSQDASGSSHEQYF.

The chain recombines TRBV9 with TRBJ1-2; tentatively, D is TRBD1 (5 bases). CDR1 and CDR2 from the germline V gene are SGDLS and YYNGEE. The CDR3 totals 12 residues. V was trimmed by 4 bases and J by 6 bases, leaving 10 bases between them. CDR3 protein: CASSQGTNGYTF. In DNA, the CDR3 is TGTGCCAGCAGCCAAGGGACGAATGGCTACACCTTC.

The chain is built from TRBV5-4 and TRBJ2-5; unclear D gene. The CDR3 loop spans 14 amino acids. Trimming removed 2 bases from V and 1 base from J, with 9 bases in between. Per germline, CDR1 SGHNT and CDR2 YYREEE (reference sequence). CDR3 region: CASSFIEAQETQYF. In DNA form, the CDR3 reads TGTGCCAGCAGCTTTATAGAGGCCCAAGAGACCCAGTACTTC.

The chain combines TRBV7-2 with TRBJ1-1, with unresolved D. CDR3 length: 14 residues. Germline V CDR1 and CDR2: SGHTA, FQGNSA. V was pared by 5 bases and J by 3 bases, with 13 bases between. Here the CDR3 DNA reads TGTGCCAGCAGCCCCCAGAGTGGGGACACTGAAGCTTTCTTT. Translation: CASSPQSGDTEAFF.

On this clone: This same CDR3 is encoded by further DNA sequences in the sample. The chain has TRBV5-1 and TRBJ1-1; 8 positions match TRBD1. This CDR3 spans 14 amino acids. V lost 0 bases and J lost 5; bases outside the gene matches: 3. CDR1 SGHRS and CDR2 YFSETQ come from the germline V gene. CDR3 DNA sequence: TGCGCCAGCAGCTTGGGACAGGGGACTACTGAAGCTTTCTTT. Translating gives CASSLGQGTTEAFF.

The chain employs TRBV7-9 and TRBJ2-7, with a possible D match to TRBD2 (5 bases). The CDR3 is made up of 14 amino acids. CDR1 is SEHNR, CDR2 FQNEAQ, per germline (reference sequence). Trimming removed 6 bases from V and 6 bases from J, with 18 bases in between. The CDR3 is CASSPPGKPSEQYF. The CDR3, as DNA: TGTGCCAGCAGTCCTCCGGGGAAGCCAAGCGAGCAGTACTTC.